The entry that follows covers one T cell receptor beta chain sequence. Its antigen is as yet unknown. This entry comes from a study of T cell responses to AZD1222 COVID-19 vaccine. Study-wide findings and caveats: Two AZD1222 administrations were followed by greater Spike-specific TCR breadth and depth. The number of AZD1222 recipients seropositive at baseline was only 6 or 7. The repertoires were collected only after the peak T cell response. Females made up more of the donors, who were largely white British, and clonal diversity may have come out too low.

After removal of 7 bases from V and 7 bases from J, the junction contained 9 bases not matched to a gene. The CDR3 covers 14 residues. Germline V gene lookup returns CDR1 KGHDR and CDR2 SFDVKD. Clones were sequenced by immunoSEQ multiplex PCR, and TCRdb holds only the in-frame ones, with some missing. The data hold 90,000 to 130,000 clones, with 87% observed a single time. The rearrangement joins TRBV24-1 to TRBJ1-1; TRBD1 matches 9 bases. The sample was peripheral blood, taken on day 0 of AZD1222 vaccination. The clonotype originates from an adult in good health. CDR3 region: CATSQTGGTVEAFF. CDR3 bases: TGTGCCACCAGCCAAACAGGGGGCACCGTTGAAGCTTTCTTT.